The clone carrying this T cell receptor beta chain was counted ten times or more. Trimming took off 6 bases at V and 2 bases at J, with 13 bases between the two ends. This CDR3 contains 14 residues. The source of the PBMCs was roughly 10 ml of fresh peripheral blood. What was amplified from RNA transcripts were TCR beta CDR3 regions. Primed by the HTBI set, a first-round RT-PCR was run on the TCR CDR3. TCRdb re-called the multiplex PCR reads with MiXCR, one entry per CDR3 protein. The sample lists some 550,000 distinct CDR3 sequences, about a sixth occurring once. This entry comes from a study of T cells in Graves' hyperthyroidism and ophthalmopathy.

The receptor was isolated from a woman between 40 and 50 years old with Graves' ophthalmopathy. The sample comprised blood. This chain connects TRBV12-3 or TRBV12-4 to TRBJ1-1; D remains unclear. The CDR3 coding sequence is TGTGCCAGCAGCCTTCGTGCTTCCAACACTGAAGCTTTCTTT. Amino acids: CASSLRASNTEAFF.